This TCR beta chain was sequenced in a study of neurological immune-mediated disorders (dated by TCRdb to between 2019 and 2020). A note on the overall study: Of the roughly 35 multiple sclerosis patients, some 30 had relapsing-remitting MS and 3 had secondary progressive MS. The study compared peripheral blood TCR-beta repertoires of HTLV-I-associated myelopathy (HAM/TSP) patients, multiple sclerosis patients and healthy controls using UMI-based sequencing. Alongside PBMC samples, the set of about 100 TCR-beta libraries contained longitudinal samples, technical triplicates, and paired CD4+ and CD8+ T-cell subsets that had been sorted. The cohort was made up of approximately 69 subjects, consisting of 14 HAM/TSP patients, 35 or so multiple sclerosis patients and some 20 healthy controls.

The paper's findings and limits, for the study overall: No clinical or MRI features were associated with the MS cluster, and the authors said that larger cohorts are needed. Repertoires from 18 of 34 MS patients were grouped by phylogenetic analysis into a cluster of related CDR3 sequences, suggesting a possible repertoire-level signature. TCR clonal expansion was highest in HAM/TSP patients and lowest in MS patients, with MS patients falling below even healthy controls. Expanded clones from different subjects shared no identical CDR3 amino acid sequences, which suggests that TCR-beta repertoires were private in all groups.

A distance of 11 bases separates the germline ends of V and J, which lose 4 bases and 4 bases respectively. Via the germline V gene, CDR1 is SQVTM and CDR2 ANQGSEA. The CDR3 measures 13 amino acids from cysteine to phenylalanine. Only the CDR3 part of the read is kept: 39 bases, read in frame from the first base. This clonotype was found many times. No cognate antigen has been identified for it. Qualities for individual bases were not recorded, and no much larger clone is one base off. cDNA was synthesized by template-switch 5'RACE using a primer carrying a 10-nucleotide random unique molecular identifier by which each TCR transcript was tagged. Every sequencing run covered 15-18 subjects and yielded more than 200 million TCR-beta sequences. The RNeasy kit was used for extraction of total RNA. Using the KAPA Real-time Library Amplification kit, TCR-beta VDJ regions were amplified with primers for the TCR constant region and the 5'RACE anchor. Sample indexes and Illumina adaptors were added in a first PCR, and a second PCR then increased library yield. After purification with Ampure beads, the TCR product of roughly 650 bp was size-selected on a 2% E-gel SizeSelection system. Before pooling, library quality was checked on a Bioanalyzer, concentration was measured with Qubit, and libraries were quantified with the Kapa Library Quantification kit. An Illumina HiSeq 2500 sequenced the libraries paired-end 2 x 150 bp. To increase sequence diversity, roughly 24-30% phiX was spiked into each library pool. On the study's bioinformatics: The quality-filtered reads were processed with the UMI-based MiGEC pipeline, whose error correction step removed more than 90% of the raw TCR sequences. IMGT germline references were used for aligning VDJ genes, and each clonotype was defined as a unique CDR3 amino acid sequence together with its V-J genes. Clonal expansion, Shannon diversity and CDR3 relatedness were evaluated with VDJtools (CalcPairwiseDistances, ClusterSamples), while phylogenetic trees were built in CLCbio workbench. Expanded clones were defined as having at least 8 unique UMIs, based on coefficient-of-variation modelling across technical triplicates. The public reads were quality trimmed at Q25 with fastp and then assembled into clones with MiXCR by TCRdb, keeping productive beta chains. CDR3 protein duplicates are merged, each entry listing the most common genes and DNA. For this entry, the V and J calls and clone size follow TCRdb and not the study's own pipeline. The sample table shows tens of thousands of distinct CDR3 sequences, and 2.5% to 3% are seen once. The top ten hold roughly 1.2% of the sample.

Unsorted PBMC libraries were generated from 2 million PBMCs stored in RNAlater at -80 °C until RNA extraction. The multiple sclerosis patients were enrolled in a US clinical protocol that evaluated disease progression with magnetic resonance imaging. Peripheral blood was subjected to Ficoll-Hypaque density gradient centrifugation to isolate PBMCs, which were then cryopreserved in liquid nitrogen. The rearrangement joined TRBV29-1 to TRBJ2-1; 6 matching bases give a weak D call of TRBD2. This TCR was sampled from a woman under 40 with multiple sclerosis. The specimen was PBMCs. The DNA reads as follows: TGCAGCGTTGTGTCTAGCGAATACAATGAGCAGTTCTTC. This gives the protein CSVVSSEYNEQFF.